This TCR beta chain was identified during a study of blood T cell repertoires in COVID-19. Here immunoSEQ multiplex PCR was the method, and the copy in TCRdb shows in-frame clones only, minus some. The sample yields roughly 84,000 clones, around four fifths seen once. CDR1 is SQVTM and CDR2 is ANQGSEA in the germline V gene. This CDR3 spans 12 amino acids. The germline V and J ends were trimmed by 4 bases and 7 bases, with 10 bases remaining between them. The chain employs TRBV29-1 and TRBJ1-4; no firm D call. The sequence was obtained from a man aged 80 or over with active or convalescent COVID-19. The source material was peripheral blood. The CDR3 is CSVGGVGEKLFF. CDR3 in DNA: TGCAGCGTTGGGGGAGTGGGTGAAAAACTGTTTTTT.